This T cell receptor (beta chain) comes out of a study of blood T cells in healthy people across ages (dated by TCRdb to between 2014 and 2017). Notes on the research overall: Template switching captured roughly one uniquely barcoded TCR beta cDNA molecule per two T cells in model experiments. To track age-related changes in TCR beta repertoire diversity, the study relied on deep sequencing normalized with unique cDNA molecular identifiers. The donors were divided into four age groups: young (average approximately 17 years), middle-aged (over 35), aged (approximately 59) and long-lived (about 80). Two additional independent replicas of 1 million unique cDNA reads from the same blood draw were analyzed for two donors (one aged 18 to 30 and one aged 80 or older). The study at large found these results: Conclusive comparison of naive and antigen-experienced compartments was prevented by the profiling of bulk unsorted PBMCs. Total diversity estimates from one million sequenced T cells were considered lower bounds and underestimates. A strong correlation was found between observed TCR beta diversity and the percentage of naive T cells measured by flow cytometry. Compared with the aged group, the long-lived group had more naive CD4+ T cells, fewer expanded clones and increased TCR diversity, suggesting age selection. As age increased, observed TCR beta diversity per million T cells dropped in a roughly linear way, and a significant reduction was already evident by age 40. The CMV infection status of donors was not known, potentially confounding age-related changes in expanded clonotypes.

The donors were some 39 Caucasian individuals from Russia, aged roughly 6 to 100 years, who were systemically healthy. Approximately 9 milliliters of peripheral blood were collected from each donor into EDTA-treated Vacutainer tubes. Ficoll-Paque density-gradient centrifugation was used to isolate PBMCs, with at least 6.5 million per sample. Trizol reagent was used to extract total RNA from PBMCs, with at least 6 micrograms per sample. For every donor, an aliquot of PBMCs went through flow cytometry to measure the percentages of naive CD45RAhigh/CD27high T cells. In its sample, this clonotype was seen once. The antigen this receptor binds is unknown. No qualities accompany the bases; no much larger clone lies one base away. Weak support is all one read offers. Receptor amplification or capture employed 5' RACE. Sequenced using an Illumina HiSeq 2500. A second PCR of about 7 to 12 cycles was run with a J-beta primer mix and a sample-barcoded 5' primer. A template-switch 5' adaptor carrying 12 random nucleotides introduced a unique molecular identifier onto each TCR beta cDNA molecule. Each sample yielded at least 3 million CDR3-containing paired-end reads. First-strand cDNA was synthesized from all RNA with the Mint cDNA synthesis kit, primed by a TRBC-specific oligonucleotide. Following uracil-DNA glycosylase treatment, all cDNA underwent a first 18-cycle PCR with the universal primers M1SS and BC2_uni_R. The source study handled its data this way. For normalization, 1 million high-quality reads, each with a distinct molecular identifier, were randomly selected from each sample. Reads sharing molecular identifiers were discarded rather than binned into consensus sequences. MiTCR, run with a Q25 quality threshold and the strictest error-elimination algorithm, handled CDR3 identification, clonotype clustering and error correction. Lower-bound total TCR beta diversity was estimated with a nonparametric unseen species model using Euler transformation. TCRdb redid the processing of the public reads, applying fastp at Q25 and MiXCR, and retained in-frame beta chains. Identical CDR3 protein sequences are pooled into one entry, listed with their most common genes and DNA. TCRdb assigned the V and J calls; the authors' analysis was not used. In this sample the table shows 800,000 to 950,000 distinct CDR3 sequences, about 29% of which occur a single time. The ten most abundant clones make up more than 8.5% of the sample.

The same data also contributed to another study, on T cells of mothers and their children. The second investigation adds: The donors were nine systemically healthy Caucasian individuals, made up of three mothers and their six children. cDNA synthesis used all of the extracted RNA, with approximately 1.4 ug of RNA in each 15 ul reaction. In the second PCR, sample barcodes and 2-4 random nucleotides were introduced via the M1S primer. Over 8.5 million TCR beta CDR3 reads came from each mother, compared with approximately 3.1 million reads from each child. Thymic selection shapes the output of TCR recombination in a similar way in related and unrelated pairs, and inherited differences have a minor effect. Normalized repertoire overlap was always found to be slightly, but never significantly, higher in related mother-child pairs than in unrelated mother-child pairs. With a sensitivity of roughly 93 clones per million clonotypes, no persistent microchimeric T cell clones were detected. The study used deep NGS to compare TCR beta repertoires of mothers and children, seeking features distinguishing related mother-child pairs from unrelated individuals. On average, the children were approximately 11 +/- 4 years old, while the mothers were 40 +/- 4 years old. After adapter ligation was performed with NEBNext reagents, the libraries were sequenced on an Illumina HiSeq 2000 with 100+100 nt paired-end reads. To avoid cross-contamination, the mother libraries and the child libraries were prepared a month apart and sequenced in separate runs. For each donor, somewhere between about 450,000 and 2,000,000 distinct TCR beta clonotypes were identified. Naive TCR beta clonotypes were estimated from low-frequency clonotypes matched to each donor's FACS-determined naive share, without sorting.

The sample was blood. This TCR derives from a woman aged 35 to 49 in good health.

The nucleotides are TGTGCCAGCAGTTTCGTTGCCGCCATTGAAGCTTTCTTT. It is translated as CASSFVAAIEAFF. Rearrangement joined TRBV12-3 or TRBV12-4 to TRBJ1-1; the D gene assignment is ambiguous. The CDR3 has 13 amino acids, counting the end cysteine and phenylalanine. CDR3 DNA is the only sequence kept; it has 39 bases, read in frame from the first base. V is clipped by 3 bases and J by 7 bases, and the sequence between their germline boundaries is 12 bases long.